A single T cell receptor beta chain is shown here with its context. The antigen is not known. Trimming removed 5 bases from V and 5 bases from J, with 15 bases in between. Germline V gene sequence: CDR1 SNHLY, CDR2 FYNNEI. The CDR3 runs 14 residues. This sample is part of a study of T cell responses to AZD1222 COVID-19 vaccine. Findings of the study overall: Epitopes outside B.1.351 and B.1.1.7 mutated regions reportedly drew nearly half of spike TCRs. Across the whole spike, CD4 TCRs peaked at regions 160-218 and 743-854. Only five or six AZD1222 recipients were seropositive at baseline. White British ancestry dominated among donors, who included more females, and clonal diversity was possibly underestimated.

Produced via immunoSEQ multiplex PCR; TCRdb's table is partial and in-frame only. The data show under 200,000 clones, over 80% seen once. The V gene is TRBV2, the J gene TRBJ1-1; unclear D gene. The origin of this receptor is an adult in good health. Sequencing used peripheral blood, obtained on day 0 of AZD1222 vaccination. The CDR3 loop reads CASSHRPLGTEAFF. The CDR3 nucleotides read TGTGCCAGCAGTCATCGTCCTCTCGGGACTGAAGCTTTCTTT.